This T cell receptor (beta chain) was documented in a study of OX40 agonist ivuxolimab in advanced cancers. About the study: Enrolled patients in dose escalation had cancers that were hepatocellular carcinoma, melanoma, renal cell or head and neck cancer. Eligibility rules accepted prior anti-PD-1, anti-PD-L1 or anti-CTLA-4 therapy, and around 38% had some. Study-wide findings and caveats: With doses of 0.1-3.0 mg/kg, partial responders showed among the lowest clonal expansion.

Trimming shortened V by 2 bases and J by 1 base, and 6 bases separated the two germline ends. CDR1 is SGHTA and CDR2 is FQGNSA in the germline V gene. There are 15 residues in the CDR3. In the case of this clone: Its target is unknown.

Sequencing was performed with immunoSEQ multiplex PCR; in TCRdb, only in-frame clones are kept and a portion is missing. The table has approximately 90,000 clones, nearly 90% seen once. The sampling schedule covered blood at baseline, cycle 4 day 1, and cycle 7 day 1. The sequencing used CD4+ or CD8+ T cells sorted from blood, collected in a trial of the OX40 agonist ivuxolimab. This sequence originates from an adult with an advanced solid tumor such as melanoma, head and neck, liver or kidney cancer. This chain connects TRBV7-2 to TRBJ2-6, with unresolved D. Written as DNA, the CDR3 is TGTGCCAGCAGCTTATACGCGTCTGGGGCCAACGTCCTGACTTTC. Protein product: CASSLYASGANVLTF. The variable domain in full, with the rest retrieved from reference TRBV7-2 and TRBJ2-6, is GAGVSQSPSNKVTEKGKDVELRCDPISGHTALYWYRQSLGQGLEFLIYFQGNSAPDKSGLPSDRFSAERTGGSVSTLTIQRTQQEDSAVYLCASSLYASGANVLTFGAGSRLTVL.